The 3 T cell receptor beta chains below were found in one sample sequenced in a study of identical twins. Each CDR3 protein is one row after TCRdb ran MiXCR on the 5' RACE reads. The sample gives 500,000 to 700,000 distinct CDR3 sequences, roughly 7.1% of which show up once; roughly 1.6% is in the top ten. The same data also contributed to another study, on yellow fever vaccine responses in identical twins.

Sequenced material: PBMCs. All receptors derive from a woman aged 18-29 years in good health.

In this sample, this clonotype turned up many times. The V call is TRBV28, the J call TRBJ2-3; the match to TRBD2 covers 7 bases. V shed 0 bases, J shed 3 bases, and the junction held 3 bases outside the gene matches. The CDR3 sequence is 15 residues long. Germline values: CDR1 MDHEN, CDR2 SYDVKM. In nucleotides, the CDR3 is TGTGCCAGCAGTTTATGGGGAGGGCGAACAGATACGCAGTATTTT. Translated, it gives CASSLWGGRTDTQYF.

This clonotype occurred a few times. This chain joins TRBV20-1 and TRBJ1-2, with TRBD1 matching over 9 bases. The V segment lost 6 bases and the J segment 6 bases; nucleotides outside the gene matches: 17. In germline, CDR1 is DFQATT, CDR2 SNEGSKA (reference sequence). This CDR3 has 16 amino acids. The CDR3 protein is CSARLLGRTGEDGYTF. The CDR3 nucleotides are TGCAGTGCCAGACTTCTTGGAAGGACAGGGGAGGATGGCTACACCTTC.

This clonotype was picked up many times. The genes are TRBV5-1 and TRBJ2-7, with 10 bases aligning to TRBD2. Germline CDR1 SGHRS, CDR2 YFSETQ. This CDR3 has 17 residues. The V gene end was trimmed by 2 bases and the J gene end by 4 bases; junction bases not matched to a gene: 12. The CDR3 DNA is TGCGCCAGCAGCTTTAAAAGCGGGAGGGCCGAGCTTTACGAGCAGTACTTC. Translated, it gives CASSFKSGRAELYEQYF.